The clone carrying this TCR beta chain was counted ten times or more. Amplified regions were TCR beta CDR3 sequences from RNA transcripts. In the first-round RT-PCR of the TCR CDR3, the HTBI primer set was used. TCRdb re-called the multiplex PCR reads with MiXCR, one entry per CDR3 protein. The sample has some 770,000 distinct CDR3 sequences, over 15% seen once. Uncontrolled infection, other autoimmune disease, pregnancy or lactation disqualified patients from enrolment. These data come from a study of T cells in Graves' hyperthyroidism and ophthalmopathy. Study-level information: Before any treatment, at initial diagnosis, peripheral blood was collected.

The CDR3 is 13 amino acids. The V gene lost 3 bases and the J gene lost 2 bases, with 7 bases spanning the gap. Germline V gene lookup returns CDR1 MNHEY and CDR2 SMNVEV (reference sequence). The sequencing sample was made of blood. This TCR was sampled from a man aged 18 to 30 with Graves' hyperthyroidism. The chain recombines TRBV27 with TRBJ1-1; D unresolved. The CDR3 loop reads CASSFNGNTEAFF. CDR3 in DNA: TGTGCCAGCAGTTTCAATGGAAACACTGAAGCTTTCTTT.